The clone carrying this T cell receptor (beta chain) was found a few times. The entry originates in a study of CD8 T cells in ankylosing spondylitis. TCRdb ran MiXCR on the 5' RACE reads and lists one entry per CDR3 protein. The repertoire holds approximately 25,000 distinct CDR3 sequences, with roughly a sixth as singletons. This CDR3 spans 12 amino acids. The germline V gene encodes CDR1 SGHTA and CDR2 FQGTGA. The germline V and J ends were trimmed by 4 bases and 6 bases, with 8 bases remaining between them. Material: blood. This TCR was sampled from a male donor with ankylosing spondylitis or in good health (not recorded which). V is TRBV7-3 and J is TRBJ2-3, with unresolved D. The CDR3 spells CASSSPGDTQYF. As DNA, the CDR3 is TGTGCCAGCAGCTCCCCAGGTGATACGCAGTATTTT.